Shown below are 2 T cell receptor beta chains from a single sample sequenced in a study of identical twins. TCRdb passed the 5' RACE reads through MiXCR, listing each CDR3 protein once. Counted here are about 200,000 distinct CDR3 sequences, around a tenth occurring once; the ten biggest clones make up about 5.2%. The sample was memory (CD45RO+) T cells sorted from blood. The receptors shown here come from a woman between 18 and 29 years old in good health.

This clonotype has just a few counts. This rearrangement joins TRBV21-1 to TRBJ2-7; TRBD2 is the table's D call, not checked against the DNA. TRBV21-1 is annotated as a pseudogene. The CDR3 has 16 amino acids. The DNA for the CDR3 is TGTGCCAGCAGCAAATGGTTCGGGACTCCCTTCTACGAGCAGTACTTC. This sequence encodes CASSKWFGTPFYEQYF.

The chain employs TRBV20-1 and TRBJ2-7; D assignment may be TRBD1 or TRBD2 (5 bases each). CDR3 length: 11 amino acids. Trimming shortened V by 3 bases and J by 12 bases, and 15 bases separated the two germline ends. Germline CDR1 is DFQATT and CDR2 is SNEGSKA (reference sequence). Written as DNA, the CDR3 is TGCAGTGCTAGGGAAACGGGACCGCCGTACTTC. Its translation: CSARETGPPYF.